This TCR beta chain emerged from a study of shared clonotypes between healthy human individuals. The wider study: With ages of 18 to 49, the donors were two women and three men.

The V end lost 5 bases, the J end lost 7 bases, and 14 bases lay between the germline ends. CDR1 SGHVS and CDR2 FQNEAQ come from the germline V gene. The CDR3 consists of 14 residues. An even split of each subset's genomic DNA across several immunoSEQ plates was performed. Sequencing of unsorted PBMC DNA was carried out using ten immunoSEQ deep assay plates. Using immunoSEQ multiplex PCR, the repertoire was profiled, and TCRdb retains in-frame clones only, with some absent. Here the sample spans about half a million clones, 79% being singletons. Study donors comprised healthy, HIV-negative adults devoid of recent acute infection or vaccination.

The receptor was isolated from a woman aged 40 to 55 in good health. Some clones in this sample may be carry-over from other donors' samples. This sequence joins TRBV7-8 and TRBJ1-4; possibly TRBD1 for D (6 bases). Specimen: PBMCs. DNA of the CDR3: TGTGCCAGCAGCCCAACGAGGGGGGCTGAAAAACTGTTTTTT. It codes for CASSPTRGAEKLFF.